These 18 T cell receptor beta chains originate from one sample sequenced in a study of tumor and adjacent non-tumor tissue in lung cancer. Three rounds of nested PCR, following a modified ARM-PCR protocol, produced the TCRbeta library. MiXCR, applied by TCRdb to the multiplex PCR reads, yields one record per CDR3 protein. Of some 100,000 distinct CDR3 sequences in the sample, more than 55% were seen once. RNA was extracted from bulk tissue without any cell sorting. Distant lung tissue was collected more than 3 cm away from the tumor edge. The sequencing input was distant non-tumor lung tissue. The receptors were sampled from a man between 25 and 39 years old with non-small cell lung cancer.

This clonotype was recorded many times. The chain employs TRBV12-3 or TRBV12-4 and TRBJ1-2, with TRBD1 identical over 7 bases. With V trimmed by 2 bases and J by 7 bases, 10 bases remained unmatched. The CDR3 spans 15 residues. CDR3 residues: CASSLLMAGGSGYTF. The CDR3 DNA reads TGTGCCAGCAGTTTACTCATGGCAGGGGGATCTGGCTACACCTTC.

The chain uses TRBV20-1 and TRBJ2-4; a weak D match, TRBD2 (6 bases). This CDR3 spans 14 amino acids. CDR1 and CDR2 (germline): DFQATT, SNEGSKA (reference sequence). V lost 3 bases and J 3 bases, leaving 12 bases between the germline ends. CDR3 sequence reads: CSARNGSRKNIQYF. As DNA, the CDR3 is TGCAGTGCTAGGAACGGGAGCCGCAAAAACATTCAGTACTTC.

This clonotype came up many times. The chain has TRBV28 and TRBJ2-7; TRBD1 matches at 7 bases. The CDR3 is 14 residues long. Germline V CDR1 and CDR2: MDHEN, SYDVKM. V dropped 5 bases and J dropped 4; count of bases not matched to a gene: 8. CDR3 in amino acids: CASSLGQDWYEQYF. CDR3 DNA: TGTGCCAGCAGTCTCGGACAGGACTGGTACGAGCAGTACTTC. Full variable domain (rest looked up from reference TRBV28 and TRBJ2-7): DVKVTQSSRYLVKRTGEKVFLECVQDMDHENMFWYRQDPGLGLRLIYFSYDVKMKEKGDIPEGYSVSREKKERFSLILESASTNQTSMYLCASSLGQDWYEQYFGPGTRLTVT.

A word on this clonotype: The junction shows a germline mismatch at one end, possibly a read error. The CDR3 is CAISLRRGPSSCNEQFF. CDR3 nucleotides: TGTGCCATCAGCCTCCGACGGGGACCGAGCTCCTGCAATGAGCAGTTCTTC. The chain joins TRBV6-6 to TRBJ2-1; either TRBD1 or TRBD2 may fit D (5 bases each). Germline V gene data show CDR1 as MNHNY and CDR2 as SVGAGI (reference sequence). This CDR3 region has 17 residues.

As to this clonotype: A much larger clone differs by one base, so this may be a read error. V and J are TRBV12-3 or TRBV12-4 and TRBJ2-2, with D possibly matching TRBD2 (5 bases). There are 15 residues in the CDR3. V dropped 7 bases and J dropped 5 bases, with 17 bases sitting between them. In nucleotides, the CDR3 is TGTGCCAGCAAAGTGTCGTCCAGCGGAACCGGGGAGCTGTTTTTT. This codes for CASKVSSSGTGELFF.

This clonotype came up a few times. A junction boundary mismatches the germline segment, possibly from a read error. The rearrangement uses TRBV11-2 and TRBJ1-2, with 7 bases that match TRBD1. The germline V gene encodes CDR1 SGHAT and CDR2 FQNNGV. The CDR3 sequence is 13 residues long. The CDR3 DNA follows: TGCGTCAGCAGCAAGGGACAGAACTATGGCTACACCTTC. Encoded protein: CVSSKGQNYGYTF.

In the case of this clonotype: A clone one base away is much larger, so this may be a read error. V usage is TRBV20-1 and J usage is TRBJ2-7; a possible D gene is TRBD2 (6 bases). The CDR3 covers 14 residues. Germline V CDR1 and CDR2: DFQATT, SNEGSKA (reference sequence). The CDR3: CSTSGGRGSDEQYF. The CDR3 coding sequence is TGCAGTACTAGTGGGGGGAGAGGGTCAGACGAGCAGTACTTC.

This clonotype was detected only a few times. Its ends do not fully match the called genes, so a read error is possible. This chain joins TRBV4-1 and TRBJ1-6, with D unclear. CDR1 and CDR2 (germline): MGHRA, YSYEKL. The CDR3 is made up of 16 amino acids. The CDR3 sequence: CASSHQRPLANSPLHF. CDR3 DNA sequence: TGCGCCAGTAGCCACCAACGACCTTTAGCAAATTCACCCCTCCACTTT.

The genes are TRBV18 and TRBJ1-1; D is uncertain. V lost 6 bases and J lost 1, with 12 bases in between. The CDR3 length is 14 residues. CDR1 and CDR2 from the germline V gene are KGHSH and LQKENI. The DNA of the CDR3 is TGTGCCAGCTCCCCCGACATCACGAACACTGAAGCTTTCTTT. Translation gives CASSPDITNTEAFF.

Comments on this clonotype: The CDR3 does not end in the conserved phenylalanine or tryptophan, so this is likely a read error. V is TRBV11-2 and J is TRBJ2-1; TRBD2 matches 7 bases. The germline V gene has CDR1 SGHAT and CDR2 FQNNGV. This CDR3 comprises 15 residues. The CDR3 coding sequence is TGTGCCAGCAGCTTAATCCTAGCGGAGTTTGATGAACAGTTCCTC. It is translated as CASSLILAEFDEQFL.

Regarding this clonotype: A much larger clonotype is one base distant, so this may be a read error. The chain carries TRBV7-9 and TRBJ1-4; D call uncertain. CDR1 is SEHNR and CDR2 is FQNEAQ in the germline V gene (reference sequence). The CDR3 covers 14 residues. CDR3 DNA: TGTGCCAGCAGCTTAGTTGGTACAGATGAAAGACTGTTTTTT. It yields the protein CASSLVGTDERLFF.

Worth noting for this clonotype: A single base separates this from a much larger clone, so it may be a read error. The rearrangement joins TRBV7-9 to TRBJ1-2, with D possibly matching TRBD1 (5 bases). The CDR3 length is 13 residues. Germline values: CDR1 SEHNR, CDR2 FQNEAQ (reference sequence). The CDR3 sequence is CASSFGAAYVYTF. Written as DNA, the CDR3 is TGTGCCAGCAGCTTCGGGGCAGCTTATGTCTACACCTTC.

J is TRBJ2-5 and V is TRBV11-2; TRBD1 is a possible D gene (6 bases). The CDR3 loop spans 14 amino acids. The V gene lost 7 bases and the J gene lost 1 base, with 13 bases spanning the gap. Germline V gene sequence: CDR1 SGHAT, CDR2 FQNNGV. DNA for the CDR3: TGTGCCAGCATCCTATACAGGGTCCAAGAGACCCAGTACTTC. This codes for CASILYRVQETQYF. The full variable domain, with the rest looked up from reference TRBV11-2 and TRBJ2-5, is EAGVAQSPRYKIIEKRQSVAFWCNPISGHATLYWYQQILGQGPKLLIQFQNNGVVDDSQLPKDRFSAERLKGVDSTLKIQPAKLEDSAVYLCASILYRVQETQYFGPGTRLLVL.

This clonotype was observed a single time. Its ends do not fully match the called genes, so a read error is possible. V is TRBV20-1 and J is TRBJ2-7; D tentatively reads TRBD1 or TRBD2 (5 bases each). Germline CDR1 DFQATT, CDR2 SNEGSKA (reference sequence). The CDR3 has 14 residues. The CDR3 bases are TGCAGTACTAGGGGCCCTGCGGCCTGGGAGGAGCAGTACTTC. It codes for CSTRGPAAWEEQYF.

In the case of this clonotype: Likely a read error: the CDR3 ends without its conserved phenylalanine or tryptophan. The DNA is omitted, as the CDR3 cannot be located on it reliably, and the CDR3 follows TCRdb's listing. The rearrangement joins TRBV6-6 to TRBJ1-2. Termini included, the CDR3 measures 14 amino acids. CDR1 and CDR2 from the germline V gene are MNHNY and SVGAGI (reference sequence). CDR3 in amino acids: CASRDGASSRGYIL.

A remark on this clonotype: A clone one base away is much larger, so this may be a read error. V and J are TRBV12-3 or TRBV12-4 and TRBJ2-2; D is unresolved. CDR3 length: 14 residues. Trimming cost V 2 bases and J 6 bases, with 10 bases left between them. The CDR3 reads CASSLLVFAGELFF. CDR3 nucleotides: TGTGCCAGCAGTTTACTAGTGTTTGCCGGGGAGCTGTTTTTT.

This clonotype is a singleton in its sample. V usage is TRBV4-3 and J usage is TRBJ2-2; D gene uncertain. V was trimmed by 6 bases and J by 6 bases, leaving 11 bases between them. The CDR3 totals 13 residues. Per germline, CDR1 LGHNA and CDR2 YSLEER. DNA of the CDR3: TGCGCCAGCAGTCGAGATTATGCCGGGGAGCTGTTTTTT. This gives the protein CASSRDYAGELFF.

On this clonotype: A read error may be the cause here, since a much bigger clone is one base away. V usage is TRBV12-3 or TRBV12-4 and J usage is TRBJ2-2, with unresolved D. The CDR3 has 14 amino acids. V lost 6 bases and J lost 5, with 13 bases in between. The CDR3 sequence is CASRSFLETGELFF. DNA of the CDR3: TGTGCCAGCAGAAGTTTTCTGGAGACCGGGGAGCTGTTTTTT.